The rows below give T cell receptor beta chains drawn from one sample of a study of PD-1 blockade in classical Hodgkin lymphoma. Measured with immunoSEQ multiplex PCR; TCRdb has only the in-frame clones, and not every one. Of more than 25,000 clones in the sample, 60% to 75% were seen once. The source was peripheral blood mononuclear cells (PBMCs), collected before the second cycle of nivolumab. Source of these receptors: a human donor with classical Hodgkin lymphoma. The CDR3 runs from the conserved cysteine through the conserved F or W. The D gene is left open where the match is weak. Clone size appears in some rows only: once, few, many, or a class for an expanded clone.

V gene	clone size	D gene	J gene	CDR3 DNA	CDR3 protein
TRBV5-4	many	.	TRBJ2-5	TGTGCCAGCAGCTTGGCCGGTCTGGAGAAAGAGACCCAGTACTTC	CASSLAGLEKETQYF
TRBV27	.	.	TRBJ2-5	TGTGCCACCCGAGGAGACTCATTGGCCCAGTACTTC	CATRGDSLAQYF
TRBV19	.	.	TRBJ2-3	TGTGCCAGTAGTACCCTCACAGATACGCAGTATTTT	CASSTLTDTQYF
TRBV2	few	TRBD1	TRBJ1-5	TGTGCCAGCAGTGAAGCGCTTGGGACAGAGATTAATCAGCCCCAGCATTTT	CASSEALGTEINQPQHF
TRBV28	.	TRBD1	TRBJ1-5	TGTGCCACCGACAGGGCCAATCAGCCCCAGCATTTT	CATDRANQPQHF
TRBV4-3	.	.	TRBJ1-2	TGCGCCAGCAGCCAAGAGGGTCGAGGGAGTAACTATGGCTACACCTTC	CASSQEGRGSNYGYTF
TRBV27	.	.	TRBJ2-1	TGTGCCAGCAGTTTATCGGACGGCATTTACAATGAGCAGTTCTTC	CASSLSDGIYNEQFF
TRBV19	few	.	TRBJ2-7	TGTGCCAGTAGCTACTCCGGGACTCTCTACGAGCAGTACTTC	CASSYSGTLYEQYF
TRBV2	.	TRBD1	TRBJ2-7	TGTGCCAGCAGTTTACAGGGGATCCCCTACGAGCAGTACTTC	CASSLQGIPYEQYF
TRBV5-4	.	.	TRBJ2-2	TGTGCCAGCAGCTTGGCGGGGACCGGGGAGCTGTTTTTT	CASSLAGTGELFF
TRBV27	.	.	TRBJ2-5	TGTGCCAGCAGTTTATTGGGTTTTGGGGCCCAGTACTTC	CASSLLGFGAQYF
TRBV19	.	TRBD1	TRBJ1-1	TGTGCCAGTACCCAACAGGGGGTTAGGACTGAAGCTTTCTTT	CASTQQGVRTEAFF
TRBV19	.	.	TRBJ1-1	TGTGCCAGTAGTATGGTTACTGAAGCTTTCTTT	CASSMVTEAFF
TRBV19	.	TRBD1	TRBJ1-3	TGTGCCAGTAGTGCGACCCGGACAGGGCCTTTCTCCCGATCCTGGATGGGTAACACCATATATTTT	CASSATRTGPFSRSWMGNTIYF
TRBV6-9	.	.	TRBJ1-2	TGTGCCAGCAGTTATTCTGAGTGGGGAGACCCTGATGGCTACACCTTC	CASSYSEWGDPDGYTF
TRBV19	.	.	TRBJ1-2	TGTGCCAGTAGTAGACAGGACCTTTATGGCTACACCTTC	CASSRQDLYGYTF
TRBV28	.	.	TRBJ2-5	TGTGCCAGCAGTCCGTCGGGTGGCGGAGAGACCCAGTACTTC	CASSPSGGGETQYF
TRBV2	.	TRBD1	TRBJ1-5	TGTGCCAGCAGTGGAGGAGGGACAGCTAATCAGCCCCAGCATTTT	CASSGGGTANQPQHF
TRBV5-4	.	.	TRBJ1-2	TGTGCCAGCAGCTTGGCGGGCCGGGACGGCTACACCTTC	CASSLAGRDGYTF
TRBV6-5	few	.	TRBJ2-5	TGTGCCAGCAGTTCACCCCTGGGTGCCCAGTACTTC	CASSSPLGAQYF
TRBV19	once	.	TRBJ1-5	TGTGCCAGTAGTCCCGCCGGGAATAGCAATCAGCCCCAGCATTTT	CASSPAGNSNQPQHF
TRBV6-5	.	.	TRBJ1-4	TGTGCCAGCAGTTACTTGGGGGCGGATGAAAAACTGTTTTTT	CASSYLGADEKLFF
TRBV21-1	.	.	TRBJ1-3	TGTGCCAGCACCATCAGGCGCAACTCTGGAAACACCATATATTTT	CASTIRRNSGNTIYF
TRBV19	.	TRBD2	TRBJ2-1	TGTGCCACCCAAACCGGGACTAGCGATGTGGGTGAGCAGTTCTTC	CATQTGTSDVGEQFF
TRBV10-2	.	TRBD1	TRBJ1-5	TGCGCCAGCAGTGACCACAGGGGGCCGGGCAATCAGCCCCAGCATTTT	CASSDHRGPGNQPQHF
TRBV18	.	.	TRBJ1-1	TGTGCCAGCTCCCGCGGGACGGGTAACACTGAAGCTTTCTTT	CASSRGTGNTEAFF
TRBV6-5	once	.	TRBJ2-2	TGTGCCAGTCGGACACAAGGGGAGCTGTTTTTT	CASRTQGELFF
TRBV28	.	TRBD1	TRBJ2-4	TGTGCCAGCAGTTTTCCGGGACAGGTAGCCAAAAACATTCAGTACTTC	CASSFPGQVAKNIQYF
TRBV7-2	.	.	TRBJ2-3	TGTGCCAGCAGCTTAGGACGACTGAATACGCAGTATTTT	CASSLGRLNTQYF
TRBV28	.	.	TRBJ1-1	TGTGCCAGCAGTTTTATGGTGAACACTGAAGCTTTCTTT	CASSFMVNTEAFF
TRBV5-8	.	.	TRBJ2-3	TGTGCCAGCAGCCTTCTAGGGCCAGATACGCAGTATTTT	CASSLLGPDTQYF
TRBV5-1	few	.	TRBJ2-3	TGCGCCAGCAGCTTAGGCGGTACAGGAACAGATACGCAGTATTTT	CASSLGGTGTDTQYF
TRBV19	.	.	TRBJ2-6	TGTGCCAGTAGTATTCGAAGCGTAGGTGGTGGGGCCAACGTCCTGACTTTC	CASSIRSVGGGANVLTF
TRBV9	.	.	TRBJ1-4	TGTGCCGGCAGCGTCGGGGGAGGGTCCGGTGAAAAACTGTTTTTT	CAGSVGGGSGEKLFF
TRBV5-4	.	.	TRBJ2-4	TGTGCCAGCAGCTTGGCCGGACCGAACATTCAGTACTTC	CASSLAGPNIQYF
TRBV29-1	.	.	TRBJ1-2	TGCAGCGTTTACGAAGGTGGCTACACCTTC	CSVYEGGYTF
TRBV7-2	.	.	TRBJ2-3	TGTGCCAGCAGCTTAGCTAGCACAGATACGCAGTATTTT	CASSLASTDTQYF
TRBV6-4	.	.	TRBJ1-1	TGTGCCAGCAGGGGCCAGAATTGGGGGGCGAGGTCGAGTTTGAACACTGAAGCTTTCTTT	CASRGQNWGARSSLNTEAFF
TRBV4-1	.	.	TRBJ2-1	TGCGCCAGCAGCCACCCGGGGAATGAGCAGTTCTTC	CASSHPGNEQFF
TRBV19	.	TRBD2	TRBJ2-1	TGTGCCAGTAGTACCAGGGGACTAGCGGGTTCCTACAATGAGCAGTTCTTC	CASSTRGLAGSYNEQFF
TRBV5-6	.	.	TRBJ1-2	TGTGCCAGCAGCTTAATCGGGCAGAACGACTATGGCTACACCTTC	CASSLIGQNDYGYTF
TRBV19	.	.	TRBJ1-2	TGTGCCAGTAGTACCCTTCAAGGCGGGGTAAACACCTTC	CASSTLQGGVNTF
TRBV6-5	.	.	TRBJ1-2	TGTGCCAGCAGTTCCAGCTCCTATGGCTACACCTTC	CASSSSSYGYTF
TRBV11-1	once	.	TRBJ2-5	TGTGCCAGCAGCTTAGGCGAGGGGGAGACCCAGTACTTC	CASSLGEGETQYF
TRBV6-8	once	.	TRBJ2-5	TGTGCCAGCAGTTACTCTGGGGGTCCGGAGACCCAGTACTTC	CASSYSGGPETQYF